The sequence of this T cell receptor (beta chain) was determined in a study of T-cell reconstitution after alpha-beta-depleted transplantation in children. The length of the CDR3 is 13 residues. Germline CDR1 reads ENHRY; CDR2 reads SYGVKD. V lost 4 bases to trimming and J lost 2 bases, with 8 bases between them. This clonotype has a handful of counts. Unique molecular identifiers were incorporated into the prepared TCRbeta library. TCRdb re-called the PCR reads through MiXCR, storing one row per CDR3 protein. The profile covers over 300,000 distinct CDR3 sequences, with about a tenth appearing a single time and more than 2% taken by the ten largest.

The sample here was PBMCs from the stem cell graft donor, taken from the stem cell graft. This chain uses TRBV10-3 with TRBJ2-5; D uncertain. The origin of this receptor is a human donor who donated a stem cell graft to a child with acute lymphoblastic leukemia. For the CDR3, the DNA is TGTGCCATCAGTGGTCATGGGCAAGAGACCCAGTACTTC. As protein: CAISGHGQETQYF.